The clone carrying this T cell receptor (beta chain) was seen a handful of times. Its antigen is still unknown. Samples were taken several times over chemoradiotherapy. Sequenced by immunoSEQ multiplex PCR; TCRdb stores in-frame clones only, minus some. The sample has some 34,000 clones, about 85% seen once; the top ten hold 2.1%. Germline values: CDR1 SGHVS, CDR2 FNYEAQ. V gave up 1 base and J gave up 2 bases, with 8 bases separating them. The CDR3 is 14 residues long. This sample was included in a study of chemoradiotherapy in HPV16-positive cancers. Overall study context: A couple of HPV16-positive patients' cells yielded candidate HPV-specific clones and common motifs.

Study findings and constraints: Candidate HPV-specific clones and E7-related TCR motifs grew in tumor during treatment. Only a couple of HPV16-positive patients supplied the functional HPV-specificity definition.

The rearrangement joins TRBV7-6 to TRBJ1-1; possible D gene TRBD1, 5 bases. This TCR came from a human donor with HPV-associated anogenital cancer. The input for sequencing was blood, taken from a patient who underwent chemoradiotherapy. CDR3 DNA sequence: TGTGCCAGCAGCTTAGGGGGGAAAAACACTGAAGCTTTCTTT. Its translation: CASSLGGKNTEAFF. Full variable domain (outside the CDR3, taken from reference TRBV7-6 and TRBJ1-1): GAGVSQSPRYKVTKRGQDVALRCDPISGHVSLYWYRQALGQGPEFLTYFNYEAQQDKSGLPNDRFSAERPEGSISTLTIQRTEQRDSAMYRCASSLGGKNTEAFFGQGTRLTVV.